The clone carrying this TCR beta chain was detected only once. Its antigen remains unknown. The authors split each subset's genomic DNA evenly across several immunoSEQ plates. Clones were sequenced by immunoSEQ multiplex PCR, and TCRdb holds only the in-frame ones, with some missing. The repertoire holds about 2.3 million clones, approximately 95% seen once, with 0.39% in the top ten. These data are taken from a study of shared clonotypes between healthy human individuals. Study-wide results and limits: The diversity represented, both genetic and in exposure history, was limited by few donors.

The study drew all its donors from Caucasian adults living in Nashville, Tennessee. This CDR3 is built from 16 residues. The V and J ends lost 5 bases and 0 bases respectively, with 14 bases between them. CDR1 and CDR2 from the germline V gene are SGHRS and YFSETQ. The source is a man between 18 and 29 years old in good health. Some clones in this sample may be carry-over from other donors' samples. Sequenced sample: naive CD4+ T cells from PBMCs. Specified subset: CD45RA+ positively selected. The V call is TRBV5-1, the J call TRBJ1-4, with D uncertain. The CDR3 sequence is CASRLTGTATNEKLFF. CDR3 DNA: TGCGCCAGCAGACTTACGGGTACAGCAACTAATGAAAAACTGTTTTTT.